This is a list of T cell receptor beta chains from one sample in a study of vaccination and CD4 T cells after COVID-19. Antigen specificity for these receptors is unknown. TCRdb fed the PCR reads into MiXCR, producing one record per CDR3 protein. This sample yields around 19,000 distinct CDR3 sequences, of which around 53% are seen a single time; around 9% belongs to the top ten. Sequenced material: CD4+ T cells from blood, cultured in vitro. The receptor set was obtained from a human donor who had recovered from COVID-19. CDR3s include the opening cysteine and the closing phenylalanine or tryptophan. Each record gives: clone size, V gene, D gene, J gene, CDR3 DNA, CDR3 protein. A D gene is named only where the DNA matches it firmly. Rows may omit the clone size; those that give it use once, few, many or a size class.

abundance: -; v_gene: TRBV27; d_gene: -; j_gene: TRBJ1-1; CDR3nt: TGTGCCAGCAGTCCTTATTCTCCAGGGGACAAGGACACTGAAGCTTTCTTT; CDR3aa: CASSPYSPGDKDTEAFF
abundance: -; v_gene: TRBV7-3; d_gene: -; j_gene: TRBJ2-1; CDR3nt: TGTGCCAGCAGCTTAACGGCGACCAGAGACAATGAGCAGTTCTTC; CDR3aa: CASSLTATRDNEQFF
abundance: -; v_gene: TRBV10-3; d_gene: -; j_gene: TRBJ1-2; CDR3nt: TGTGCCATCAGTGCGCCCAGACAGCATAACTATGGCTACACCTTC; CDR3aa: CAISAPRQHNYGYTF
abundance: -; v_gene: TRBV15; d_gene: TRBD1; j_gene: TRBJ2-7; CDR3nt: TGTGCCACCAGCAGAGGGGGGACAGGGAGCTCCTACGAGCAGTACTTC; CDR3aa: CATSRGGTGSSYEQYF
abundance: few; v_gene: TRBV11-3; d_gene: -; j_gene: TRBJ1-1; CDR3nt: TGTGCCAGCAGCTCGTCTCAGAACACTGAAGCTTTCTTT; CDR3aa: CASSSSQNTEAFF
abundance: -; v_gene: TRBV20-1; d_gene: -; j_gene: TRBJ1-1; CDR3nt: TGCAGTGCACGTAGATCAGGGACGATTGACACTGAAGCTTTCTTT; CDR3aa: CSARRSGTIDTEAFF
abundance: -; v_gene: TRBV15; d_gene: TRBD2; j_gene: TRBJ2-3; CDR3nt: TGTGCCACCAGCAGAGGGGCGGGGGGGCCTACAGATACGCAGTATTTT; CDR3aa: CATSRGAGGPTDTQYF
abundance: -; v_gene: TRBV6-5; d_gene: -; j_gene: TRBJ1-2; CDR3nt: TGTGCCAGCAGTTACCAGTCGTCGGGCTATGGCTACACCTTC; CDR3aa: CASSYQSSGYGYTF
abundance: -; v_gene: TRBV6-4; d_gene: TRBD1; j_gene: TRBJ2-7; CDR3nt: TGTGCCAGCAGTGTGGTGGAGACAGGGTACTACGAGCAGTACTTC; CDR3aa: CASSVVETGYYEQYF
abundance: -; v_gene: TRBV28; d_gene: -; j_gene: TRBJ2-2; CDR3nt: TGTGCCAGCAGTTGGGGGATCGGGGAGCTGTTTTTT; CDR3aa: CASSWGIGELFF
abundance: -; v_gene: TRBV6-2/TRBV6-3; d_gene: -; j_gene: TRBJ2-5; CDR3nt: TGTGCCAGCAGTTACTCGAACCAACCCGGGGTGGAGACCCAGTACTTC; CDR3aa: CASSYSNQPGVETQYF
abundance: once; v_gene: TRBV4-1; d_gene: TRBD2; j_gene: TRBJ2-3; CDR3nt: TGCGCCAGCAGCCAACTACTAGCGGGAGACGGTGATACGCAGTATTTT; CDR3aa: CASSQLLAGDGDTQYF
abundance: -; v_gene: TRBV24-1; d_gene: TRBD1; j_gene: TRBJ2-3; CDR3nt: TGTGCCACCGGAGGGACAGGGGGCATTGATACGCAGTATTTT; CDR3aa: CATGGTGGIDTQYF
abundance: -; v_gene: TRBV28; d_gene: -; j_gene: TRBJ1-6; CDR3nt: TGTGCCAGCAGTTTGAATTCGGCCAGGCATTCACCCCTCCACTTT; CDR3aa: CASSLNSARHSPLHF
abundance: -; v_gene: TRBV5-1; d_gene: TRBD2; j_gene: TRBJ2-2; CDR3nt: TGCGCCAGCAGCTTGGCCTTAGGTAGCGGGAGTTTCCAGGACACCGGGGAGCTGTTTTTT; CDR3aa: CASSLALGSGSFQDTGELFF
abundance: -; v_gene: TRBV7-9; d_gene: -; j_gene: TRBJ1-1; CDR3nt: TGTGCCAGCAGCTTAGCGAGGAGGGGACTGAACACTGAAGCTTTCTTT; CDR3aa: CASSLARRGLNTEAFF
abundance: -; v_gene: TRBV18; d_gene: -; j_gene: TRBJ2-7; CDR3nt: TGTGCCACCTCTGGCGGGGAGAGCTACGAGCAGTACTTC; CDR3aa: CATSGGESYEQYF
abundance: -; v_gene: TRBV20-1; d_gene: TRBD2; j_gene: TRBJ2-3; CDR3nt: TGCAGTGCTCCCCGGGGAGCGGGACGCACAGATACGCAGTATTTT; CDR3aa: CSAPRGAGRTDTQYF
abundance: -; v_gene: TRBV6-2/TRBV6-3; d_gene: -; j_gene: TRBJ1-5; CDR3nt: TGTGCCAGCAAACCTACGTCGAGCGGTGGTTCGCCCCAGCATTTT; CDR3aa: CASKPTSSGGSPQHF
abundance: -; v_gene: TRBV6-1; d_gene: -; j_gene: TRBJ2-7; CDR3nt: TGTGCCAGCAGTGAAGAAAGGTCCGCCCCCTACGAGCAGTACTTC; CDR3aa: CASSEERSAPYEQYF
abundance: few; v_gene: TRBV6-1; d_gene: -; j_gene: TRBJ1-1; CDR3nt: TGTGCCAGCAACCAACACCCGGGGGTGAACACTGAAGCTTTCTTT; CDR3aa: CASNQHPGVNTEAFF
abundance: few; v_gene: TRBV5-1; d_gene: TRBD1; j_gene: TRBJ2-7; CDR3nt: TGCGCCAGCAGCTTCGGGGACAGGGCCTACGAGCAGTACTTC; CDR3aa: CASSFGDRAYEQYF
abundance: -; v_gene: TRBV20-1; d_gene: -; j_gene: TRBJ2-7; CDR3nt: TGCAGTGCTCGTGGGAGGTTCAACGAGCAGTACTTC; CDR3aa: CSARGRFNEQYF
abundance: few; v_gene: TRBV2; d_gene: -; j_gene: TRBJ1-5; CDR3nt: TGTGCCAGCAGTAAGACAGGAGATAGCAATCAGCCCCAGCATTTT; CDR3aa: CASSKTGDSNQPQHF
abundance: -; v_gene: TRBV20-1; d_gene: -; j_gene: TRBJ1-5; CDR3nt: TGCAGTGCTTCTAGAGACAGGCGGGGTCAGCCCCAGCATTTT; CDR3aa: CSASRDRRGQPQHF
abundance: -; v_gene: TRBV7-2; d_gene: TRBD1; j_gene: TRBJ2-7; CDR3nt: TGTGCCAGCAGCTATCAAGGGACAGGGCAGTACTTC; CDR3aa: CASSYQGTGQYF
abundance: -; v_gene: TRBV7-2; d_gene: -; j_gene: TRBJ1-4; CDR3nt: TGTGCCAGCAGCTCCCTACGGGGGCTGGGGGAAAAACTGTTTTTT; CDR3aa: CASSSLRGLGEKLFF
abundance: once; v_gene: TRBV25-1; d_gene: TRBD2; j_gene: TRBJ2-1; CDR3nt: TGTGCCAGCAGGTCGGGGGGGCTGCGCGCCGATGAGCAGTTCTTC; CDR3aa: CASRSGGLRADEQFF
abundance: -; v_gene: TRBV25-1; d_gene: -; j_gene: TRBJ2-5; CDR3nt: TGTGCCAGCAGTGAAGTGGGAGAGGAGACCCAGTACTTC; CDR3aa: CASSEVGEETQYF
abundance: -; v_gene: TRBV7-8; d_gene: TRBD1; j_gene: TRBJ1-2; CDR3nt: TGTGCCAGCAGCTTCGGCCAGACAGGGCTCGGTGGCTACACCTTC; CDR3aa: CASSFGQTGLGGYTF
abundance: -; v_gene: TRBV7-2; d_gene: -; j_gene: TRBJ1-1; CDR3nt: TGTGCCAGCAGCTATGGGACAACCACTGAAGCTTTCTTT; CDR3aa: CASSYGTTTEAFF
abundance: -; v_gene: TRBV15; d_gene: -; j_gene: TRBJ2-7; CDR3nt: TGTGCCACCAGCAGAGATAAGTTCGGTACCTTGCAGTACTTC; CDR3aa: CATSRDKFGTLQYF
abundance: few; v_gene: TRBV29-1; d_gene: -; j_gene: TRBJ2-5; CDR3nt: TGCAGCGTTGCGGACACTGTAAAGACCCAGTACTTC; CDR3aa: CSVADTVKTQYF
abundance: -; v_gene: TRBV6-2/TRBV6-3; d_gene: -; j_gene: TRBJ2-7; CDR3nt: TGTGCCAGCAGTTACTCGAAGGACAGTCCCTACGAGCAGTACTTC; CDR3aa: CASSYSKDSPYEQYF
abundance: -; v_gene: TRBV6-1; d_gene: -; j_gene: TRBJ1-2; CDR3nt: TGTGCCACTACCCGGGGGCCGGCTAACTATGGCTACACCTTC; CDR3aa: CATTRGPANYGYTF
abundance: -; v_gene: TRBV5-6; d_gene: TRBD1; j_gene: TRBJ1-1; CDR3nt: TGTGCCAGCCGGACAGGGGTCATGAACACTGAAGCTTTCTTT; CDR3aa: CASRTGVMNTEAFF
abundance: few; v_gene: TRBV6-1; d_gene: -; j_gene: TRBJ2-5; CDR3nt: TGTGCCAGCGCAGTTTACAGGGAGACCCAGTACTTC; CDR3aa: CASAVYRETQYF
abundance: once; v_gene: TRBV7-9; d_gene: TRBD1; j_gene: TRBJ1-4; CDR3nt: TGTGCCAGCAGCTTAGCGGGGACAGGGGGGAATGAAAAACTGTTTTTT; CDR3aa: CASSLAGTGGNEKLFF
abundance: -; v_gene: TRBV14; d_gene: -; j_gene: TRBJ2-1; CDR3nt: TGTGCCAGCAGCCAGTCCCCTGAGCAGTTCTTC; CDR3aa: CASSQSPEQFF
abundance: few; v_gene: TRBV6-1; d_gene: TRBD1; j_gene: TRBJ2-2; CDR3nt: TGTGCCAGCAGTGTCTTAGGGACAGGGTCGAACACCGGGGAGCTGTTTTTT; CDR3aa: CASSVLGTGSNTGELFF
abundance: -; v_gene: TRBV19; d_gene: -; j_gene: TRBJ2-5; CDR3nt: TGTGCCAGTAGTGGGACGGCTCTGGGGGAGACCCAGTACTTC; CDR3aa: CASSGTALGETQYF
abundance: few; v_gene: TRBV27; d_gene: TRBD1; j_gene: TRBJ2-3; CDR3nt: TGTGCCAGCGGACAGGGCTTTCGCACAGATACGCAGTATTTT; CDR3aa: CASGQGFRTDTQYF
abundance: -; v_gene: TRBV20-1; d_gene: -; j_gene: TRBJ2-1; CDR3nt: TGCAGTGCTACCGGTAGGGGGGGGGGCCCCTACAATGAGCAGTTCTTC; CDR3aa: CSATGRGGGPYNEQFF